A single sample gave rise to the 5 T cell receptor beta chains below, sequenced in a study of cytomegalovirus exposure and HLA in healthy donors. Researchers ran the PCR with 60 Vbeta and 13 Jbeta primers. Sequenced by immunoSEQ multiplex PCR; TCRdb stores in-frame clones only, minus some. The sample carries about 80,000 clones, 60% to 85% recorded once. The sample comprised PBMCs. The receptor set was obtained from a woman aged 40 to 49 in good health and CMV-seropositive.

The chain is built from TRBV2 and TRBJ2-2; tentative D call: TRBD1 (6 bases). The CDR3 loop spans 14 amino acids. CDR1 SNHLY and CDR2 FYNNEI come from the germline V gene. Trimming removed 6 bases from V and 7 bases from J, with 15 bases in between. This chain's CDR3 is CASRKQGTGGELFF. For the CDR3, the DNA is TGTGCCAGCAGGAAACAGGGTACGGGCGGGGAGCTGTTTTTT. Supplemented by reference TRBV2 and TRBJ2-2, the full variable domain reads EPEVTQTPSHQVTQMGQEVILRCVPISNHLYFYWYRQILGQKVEFLVSFYNNEISEKSEIFDDQFSVERPDGSNFTLKIRSTKLEDSAMYFCASRKQGTGGELFFGEGSRLTVL.

The gene calls are TRBV6-1 and TRBJ2-7; 7 bases are a match to TRBD1. The germline V gene has CDR1 MNHNS and CDR2 SASEGT. With 4 bases clipped from V and 1 base from J, the junction kept 7 bases outside the gene matches. The CDR3 loop spans 15 amino acids. In DNA, the CDR3 is TGTGCCAGCAGTGCGAGCCGGGACAGTTCCTACGAGCAGTACTTC. Protein sequence: CASSASRDSSYEQYF.

The chain has TRBV11-2 and TRBJ2-3; 7 nucleotides align to TRBD2. Germline-derived CDR1 and CDR2 are SGHAT and FQNNGV. With 5 bases clipped from V and 4 bases from J, the junction kept 9 bases outside the gene matches. CDR3 length: 15 residues. CDR3 DNA: TGTGCCAGCAGCCCGGGACTACAAAGAGCAGATACGCAGTATTTT. Translation gives CASSPGLQRADTQYF.

This chain uses TRBV11-1 with TRBJ2-7; TRBD2 is a possible D gene (6 bases). Germline V gives CDR1 SGHAT, CDR2 FQDESV (reference sequence). V was shortened by 5 bases and J by 9 bases, with 14 bases between the two germline ends. This CDR3 spans 12 amino acids. In DNA form, the CDR3 reads TGTGCCAGCAGCACAACGAACGGGAGGCAGTACTTC. Amino acids: CASSTTNGRQYF.

V gene TRBV6-5 combines with J gene TRBJ1-5, with D perhaps matching TRBD1 (6 bases). The CDR3 spans 15 residues. V was shortened by 6 bases and J by 2 bases, with 14 bases between the two germline ends. Looked up from germline, CDR1 is MNHEY and CDR2 is SVGAGI. The CDR3 DNA reads as TGTGCCAGCAGCCAACGGGGGGGCGGCAATCAGCCCCAGCATTTT. It translates to CASSQRGGGNQPQHF.